This TCR beta chain was captured in a study of blood T cell repertoires in COVID-19. Study-wide background: Researchers got acute and convalescent COVID-19 samples from the United States, Italy and Spain.

Germline V gene sequence: CDR1 KGHSH, CDR2 LQKENI. CDR3 length equals 16 residues. With V trimmed by 3 bases and J by 5 bases, 10 bases remained unmatched. The data were produced by immunoSEQ multiplex PCR, yet TCRdb's version contains in-frame clones alone and is incomplete. The data hold about 58,000 clones, with 65% to 90% observed a single time. The V and J genes are TRBV18 and TRBJ2-1, with TRBD2 matching 7 bases. The sequence was obtained from a middle-aged man with COVID-19, enrolled during active disease. Sequenced material: peripheral blood. Written as DNA, the CDR3 is TGTGCCAGCTCACCGTCTCCCGGGACTACCAACAATGAGCAGTTCTTC. Encoded protein: CASSPSPGTTNNEQFF.